This TCR beta chain was found in a study of cytomegalovirus exposure and HLA in healthy donors. About the research overall: In terms of ancestry, the Caucasian-associated cluster contained roughly 81% of the approximately 400 genotyped donors.

This clone turned up a few times. What it recognizes is unknown. The primer mix had 60 Vbeta and 13 Jbeta primers. The assay was immunoSEQ multiplex PCR, and TCRdb's table has in-frame clones only and misses some. The sample consists of 150,000 to 200,000 clones, roughly 77% of them appearing once. The junction had 8 bases not matched to a gene; V was cut back by 1 base and J by 9 bases. The CDR3 sequence is 15 residues long. CDR1 and CDR2 from the germline V gene are LGHNA and YSLEER. General study points: In a later analysis, parvovirus B19, influenza, CMV and Epstein-Barr virus appeared linked to several top co-occurrence clusters. Researchers counted 164 TCR beta chains as cytomegalovirus-associated. Sequence variants that were highly shared formed a cluster that was likely a sequencing artifact.

This receptor was taken from a woman between 45 and 65 years old in good health and CMV-seronegative. The sequenced sample was PBMCs. The chain combines TRBV4-3 with TRBJ2-1, with TRBD2 matching over 8 bases. CDR3 sequence reads: CASSQAGGALIEQFF. The CDR3 coding sequence is TGCGCCAGCAGCCAAGCGGGGGGGGCCTTGATTGAGCAGTTCTTC.